This T cell receptor (beta chain) was sequenced in a study of glioma-infiltrating T cells. This clonotype has at least ten counts. Its antigen remains unidentified. In germline, CDR1 is MNHEY, CDR2 SMNVEV (reference sequence). The CDR3 extends over 17 amino acids. V lost 4 bases, J lost 2 bases, and 18 bases lay in between. Study-level points and caveats: Tissue-blood divergence was below expectation in non-neoplastic patients, above in gliomas. Only very few CDR3 sequences appeared in both tissue and blood.

The iRepertoire nested amplicon-rescue multiplex PCR amplified TCR alpha and beta CDR3s from RNA. Tissue mRNA or PBMC total RNA, 100-400 ng, went into one-step reverse transcription and amplification. TCRdb processed the multiplex PCR reads anew with MiXCR; each CDR3 protein has one entry. The table includes approximately 120,000 distinct CDR3 sequences, under 30% detected once. The origin of this receptor is a human donor with low-grade glioma or glioblastoma, undergoing nonglioma brain surgery, or in good health (not recorded which). The sample was glioma tissue, nonneoplastic brain tissue, or PBMCs (not recorded which). V gene TRBV27 combines with J gene TRBJ2-1, with TRBD2 as a possible D gene (5 bases). DNA of the CDR3: TGTGCCAGCAGTTCGACCTATAGCGAGGTCCCCTACAATGAGCAGTTCTTC. Protein: CASSSTYSEVPYNEQFF.